This T cell receptor (beta chain) was found in a study of cytomegalovirus exposure and HLA in healthy donors. Looking at the study overall: In a later analysis, it was reported that the approximately 110 validation repertoires had been produced on the same platform as the 600 to 850 repertoires belonging to the first cohort.

Note on this clone: No antigen is known for it.

After removal of 3 bases from V and 3 bases from J, the junction contained 5 bases not matched to a gene. Germline V CDR1 and CDR2: ENHRY, SYGVKD. The CDR3 is 15 amino acids. Study results and caveats: Three CMV-associated chains proved CMV antigen-specific in vitro. The study listed approximately 160 cytomegalovirus-associated TCR beta chains. The finding came from a later analysis; first-cohort TCR clusters tended to co-occur in the roughly 110 validation repertoires.

Generated by immunoSEQ multiplex PCR, the TCRdb table keeps only in-frame clones and is missing some. The table includes tens of thousands of clones, around 93% detected once. The chain employs TRBV10-3 and TRBJ1-2; 9 bases are shared with TRBD1. This receptor was identified in a man in his late teens or twenties in good health and CMV-seronegative. The sequenced sample consisted of PBMCs. In nucleotides, the CDR3 is TGTGCCATCAGTGATCCTACAGGGGGCTACTATGGCTACACCTTC. Encoded protein: CAISDPTGGYYGYTF.